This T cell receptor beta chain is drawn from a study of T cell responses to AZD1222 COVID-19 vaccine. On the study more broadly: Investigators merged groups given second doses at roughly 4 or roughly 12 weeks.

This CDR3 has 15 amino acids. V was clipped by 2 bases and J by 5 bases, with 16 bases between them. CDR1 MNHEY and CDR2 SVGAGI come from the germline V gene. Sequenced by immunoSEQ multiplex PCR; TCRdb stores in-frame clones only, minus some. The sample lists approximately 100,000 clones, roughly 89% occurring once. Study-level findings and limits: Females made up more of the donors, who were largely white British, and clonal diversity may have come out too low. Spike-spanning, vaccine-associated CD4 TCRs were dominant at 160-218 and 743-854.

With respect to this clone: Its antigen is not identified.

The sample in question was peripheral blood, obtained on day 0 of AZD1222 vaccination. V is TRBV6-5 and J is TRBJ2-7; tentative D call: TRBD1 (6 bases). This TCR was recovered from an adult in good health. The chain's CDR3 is CASSYHREVTDEQYF. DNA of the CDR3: TGTGCCAGCAGTTACCACAGGGAAGTCACGGACGAGCAGTACTTC.